The entry that follows covers one T cell receptor beta chain sequence. Participant ages covered about 18 to 89 years across 24 US areas. Trimming stripped 4 bases from V and 3 bases from J, with 11 bases between. This CDR3 spans 15 amino acids. Germline CDR1 and CDR2: SGHRS and YFSETQ. This sample was included in a study of blood T cell repertoires in COVID-19. Assay: immunoSEQ multiplex PCR; the TCRdb copy retains only in-frame clones and omits some. Of roughly 140,000 clones detected, 80% to 85% appear once; the ten largest clones hold 5.5% to 7.5%. The specimen sequenced was PBMCs or T cells enriched from blood (not recorded which). This receptor was obtained from a woman between 45 and 60 years old who had been exposed to COVID-19. V gene TRBV5-1 combines with J gene TRBJ1-6; D call uncertain. The CDR3 DNA sequence: TGCGCCAGCAGCCCCGCGGCTCTCTATAATTCACCCCTCCACTTT. Its protein product is CASSPAALYNSPLHF.